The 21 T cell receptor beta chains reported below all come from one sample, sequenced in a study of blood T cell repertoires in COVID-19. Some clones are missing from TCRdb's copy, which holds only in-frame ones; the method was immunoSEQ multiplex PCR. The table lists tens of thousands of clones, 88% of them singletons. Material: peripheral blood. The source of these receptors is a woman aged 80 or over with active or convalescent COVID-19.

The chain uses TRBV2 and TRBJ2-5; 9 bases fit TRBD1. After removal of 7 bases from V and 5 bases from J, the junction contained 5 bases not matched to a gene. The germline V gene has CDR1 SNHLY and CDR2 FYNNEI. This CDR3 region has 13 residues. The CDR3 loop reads CASTQTGGETQYF. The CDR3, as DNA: TGTGCCAGCACCCAGACAGGGGGGGAGACCCAGTACTTC. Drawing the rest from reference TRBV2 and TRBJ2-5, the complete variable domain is EPEVTQTPSHQVTQMGQEVILRCVPISNHLYFYWYRQILGQKVEFLVSFYNNEISEKSEIFDDQFSVERPDGSNFTLKIRSTKLEDSAMYFCASTQTGGETQYFGPGTRLLVL.

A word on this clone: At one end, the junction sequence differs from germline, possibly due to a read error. The chain's CDR3 is CASRLDWGEYNEQFF. As DNA, the CDR3 is TGTGCCAGCAGGTTAGACTGGGGGGAATACAATGAGCAGTTCTTC. The chain links TRBV7-2 to TRBJ2-1; D is possibly TRBD2 (6 bases). The V gene's germline CDR1 is SGHTA and CDR2 FQGNSA. The CDR3 sequence is 15 residues long.

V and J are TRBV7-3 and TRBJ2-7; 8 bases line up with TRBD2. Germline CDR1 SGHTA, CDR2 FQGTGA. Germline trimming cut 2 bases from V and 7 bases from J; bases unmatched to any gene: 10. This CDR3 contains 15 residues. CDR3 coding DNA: TGTGCCAGCAGCTTACTAGCGGGCCCTAAAGGGGAGCAGTACTTC. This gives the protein CASSLLAGPKGEQYF.

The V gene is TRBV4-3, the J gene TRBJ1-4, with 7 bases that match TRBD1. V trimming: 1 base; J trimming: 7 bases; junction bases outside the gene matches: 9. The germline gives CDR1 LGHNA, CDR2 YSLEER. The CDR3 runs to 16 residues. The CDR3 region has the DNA TGCGCCAGCAGCCAAGGGTTACGGCAGGGGGGTGAAAAACTGTTTTTT. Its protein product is CASSQGLRQGGEKLFF.

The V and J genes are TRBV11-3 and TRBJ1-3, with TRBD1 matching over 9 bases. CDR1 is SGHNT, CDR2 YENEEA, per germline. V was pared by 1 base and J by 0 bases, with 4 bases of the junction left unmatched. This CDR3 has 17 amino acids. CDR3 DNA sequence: TGTGCCAGCAGCTTAGTGGGACAGGGCATCTCTGGAAACACCATATATTTT. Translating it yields CASSLVGQGISGNTIYF.

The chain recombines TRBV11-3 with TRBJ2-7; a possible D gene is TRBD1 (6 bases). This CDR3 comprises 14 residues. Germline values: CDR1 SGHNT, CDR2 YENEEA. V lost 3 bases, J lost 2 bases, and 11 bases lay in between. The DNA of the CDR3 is TGTGCCAGCAGCTTTGCTACAGGGACCTACGAGCAGTACTTC. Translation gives CASSFATGTYEQYF.

The CDR3 loop is CASSSGFNTYEQYF. Here the CDR3 DNA reads TGTGCCAGCAGCTCGGGATTCAATACCTACGAGCAGTACTTC. The chain recombines TRBV11-2 with TRBJ2-7, with D maybe TRBD2 (5 bases). Germline V gives CDR1 SGHAT, CDR2 FQNNGV. The V gene lost 4 bases and the J gene lost 2 bases, with 12 bases spanning the gap. CDR3 length equals 14 residues.

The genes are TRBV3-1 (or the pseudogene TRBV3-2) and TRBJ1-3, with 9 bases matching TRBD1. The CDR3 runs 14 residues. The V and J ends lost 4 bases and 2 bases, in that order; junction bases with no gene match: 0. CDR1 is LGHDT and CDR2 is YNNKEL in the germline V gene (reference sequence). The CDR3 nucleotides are TGTGCCAGCAGCCGGGACAGGGCTGGAAACACCATATATTTT. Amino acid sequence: CASSRDRAGNTIYF.

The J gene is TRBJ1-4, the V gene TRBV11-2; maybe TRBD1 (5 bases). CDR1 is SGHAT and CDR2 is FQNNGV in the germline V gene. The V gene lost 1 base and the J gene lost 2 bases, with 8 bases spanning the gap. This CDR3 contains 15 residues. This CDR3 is CASSLGGGTNEKLFF. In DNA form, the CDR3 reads TGTGCCAGCAGCTTAGGCGGGGGGACTAATGAAAAACTGTTTTTT.

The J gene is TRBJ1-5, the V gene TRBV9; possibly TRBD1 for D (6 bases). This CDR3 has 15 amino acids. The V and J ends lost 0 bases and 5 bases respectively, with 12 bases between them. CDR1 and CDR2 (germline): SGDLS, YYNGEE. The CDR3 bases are TGTGCCAGCAGCGTAGGCGGACAGTCCGATCAGCCCCAGCATTTT. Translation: CASSVGGQSDQPQHF.

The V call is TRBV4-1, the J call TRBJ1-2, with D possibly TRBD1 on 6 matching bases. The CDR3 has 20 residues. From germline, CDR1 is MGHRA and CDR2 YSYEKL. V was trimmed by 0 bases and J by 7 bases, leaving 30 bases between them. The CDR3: CASSQEPSGTSRVGGFGYTF. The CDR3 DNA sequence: TGCGCCAGCAGCCAAGAACCCTCCGGGACATCCAGGGTAGGGGGATTTGGCTACACCTTC.

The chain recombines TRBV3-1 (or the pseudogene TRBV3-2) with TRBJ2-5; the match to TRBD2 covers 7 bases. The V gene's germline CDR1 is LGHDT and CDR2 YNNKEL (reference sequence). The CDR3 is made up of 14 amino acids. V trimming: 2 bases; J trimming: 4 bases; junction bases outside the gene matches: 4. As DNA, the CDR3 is TGTGCCAGCAGCCAAAGTCTAGCGGCAGAGACCCAGTACTTC. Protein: CASSQSLAAETQYF.

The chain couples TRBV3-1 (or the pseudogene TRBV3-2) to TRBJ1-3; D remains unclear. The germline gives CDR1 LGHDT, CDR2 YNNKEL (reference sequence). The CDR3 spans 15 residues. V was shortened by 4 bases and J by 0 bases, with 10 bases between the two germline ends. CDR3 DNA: TGTGCCAGCAGCCCCGCGCCTCGCTCTGGAAACACCATATATTTT. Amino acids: CASSPAPRSGNTIYF.

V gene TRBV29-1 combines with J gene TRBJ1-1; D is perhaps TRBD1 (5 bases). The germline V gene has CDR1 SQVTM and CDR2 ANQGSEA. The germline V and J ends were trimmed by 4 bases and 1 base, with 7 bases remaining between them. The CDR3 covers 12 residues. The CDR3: CSVGGKNTEAFF. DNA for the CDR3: TGCAGCGTTGGGGGCAAGAACACTGAAGCTTTCTTT.

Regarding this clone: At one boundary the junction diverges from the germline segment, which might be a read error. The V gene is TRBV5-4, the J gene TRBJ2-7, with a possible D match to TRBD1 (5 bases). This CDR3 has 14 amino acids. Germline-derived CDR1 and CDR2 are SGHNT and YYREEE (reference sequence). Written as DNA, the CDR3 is TGTGCCAGCCGACCCGACAGTTCCTCCTCCGAGCAGTACTTC. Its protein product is CASRPDSSSSEQYF. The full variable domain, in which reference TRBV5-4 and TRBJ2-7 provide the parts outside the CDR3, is ETGVTQSPTHLIKTRGQQVTLRCSSQSGHNTVSWYQQALGQGPQFIFQYYREEENGRGNFPPRFSGLQFPNYSSELNVNALELDDSALYLCASRPDSSSSEQYFGPGTRLTVT.

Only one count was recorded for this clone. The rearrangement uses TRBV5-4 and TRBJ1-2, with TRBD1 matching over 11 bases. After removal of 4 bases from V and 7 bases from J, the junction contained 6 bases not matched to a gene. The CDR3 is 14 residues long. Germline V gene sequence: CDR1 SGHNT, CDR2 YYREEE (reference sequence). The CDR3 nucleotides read TGTGCCAGCAGCGCCACCGGGACAGGGGGTGGCTACACCTTC. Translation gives CASSATGTGGGYTF.

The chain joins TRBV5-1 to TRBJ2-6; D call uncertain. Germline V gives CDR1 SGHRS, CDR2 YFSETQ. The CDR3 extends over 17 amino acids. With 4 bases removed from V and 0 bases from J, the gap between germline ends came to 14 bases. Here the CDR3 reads CASSIQPPGSGANVLTF. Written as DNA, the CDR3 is TGCGCCAGCAGCATCCAACCGCCCGGCTCTGGGGCCAACGTCCTGACTTTC. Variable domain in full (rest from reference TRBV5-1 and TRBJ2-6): KAGVTQTPRYLIKTRGQQVTLSCSPISGHRSVSWYQQTPGQGLQFLFEYFSETQRNKGNFPGRFSGRQFSNSRSEMNVSTLELGDSALYLCASSIQPPGSGANVLTFGAGSRLTVL.

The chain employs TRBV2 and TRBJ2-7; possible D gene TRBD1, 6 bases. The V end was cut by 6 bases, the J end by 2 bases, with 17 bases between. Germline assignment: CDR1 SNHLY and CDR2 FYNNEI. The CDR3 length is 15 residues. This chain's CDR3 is CASSARGPNPYEQYF. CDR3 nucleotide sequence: TGTGCCAGCAGCGCCAGGGGCCCTAACCCCTACGAGCAGTACTTC.

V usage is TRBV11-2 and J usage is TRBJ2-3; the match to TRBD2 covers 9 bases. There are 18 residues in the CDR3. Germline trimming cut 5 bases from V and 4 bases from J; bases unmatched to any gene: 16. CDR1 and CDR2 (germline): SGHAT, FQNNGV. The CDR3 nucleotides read TGTGCCAGCAGCGTAAGGGAGGGAGCGGGGGGTTTGGCAGATACGCAGTATTTT. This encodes CASSVREGAGGLADTQYF.

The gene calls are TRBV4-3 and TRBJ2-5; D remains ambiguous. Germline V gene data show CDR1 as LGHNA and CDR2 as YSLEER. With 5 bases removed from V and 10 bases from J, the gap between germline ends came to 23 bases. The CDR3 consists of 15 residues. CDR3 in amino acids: CASSSNSGTRGYQYF. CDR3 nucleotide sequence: TGCGCCAGCAGCTCTAATTCCGGCACACGAGGTTACCAGTACTTC.

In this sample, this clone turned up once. CDR3 DNA sequence: TGCAGCGTTGGGGGGCCCGAACCCTACGAGCAGTACTTC. The encoded protein is CSVGGPEPYEQYF. The chain employs TRBV29-1 and TRBJ2-7, with D maybe TRBD1 (6 bases). Germline CDR1 reads SQVTM; CDR2 reads ANQGSEA. The CDR3 is 13 amino acids. The V end lost 4 bases, the J end lost 2 bases, and 12 bases lay between the germline ends.